This T cell receptor beta chain was documented in a study of cytomegalovirus exposure and HLA in healthy donors. Points from the study as a whole: Earlier findings revealed that most TCR beta V segments proved productive either about 90% or about 30% of the time.

The germline V gene encodes CDR1 SGHDN and CDR2 FVKESK. V lost 8 bases and J lost 4, with 14 bases in between. The CDR3 is made up of 14 amino acids. PCR involved 60 Vbeta and 13 Jbeta primers. Generated by immunoSEQ multiplex PCR, the TCRdb table keeps only in-frame clones and is missing some. The sample records roughly 190,000 clones, approximately 82% being singletons. Remarks on this clone: The antigen is undetermined.

The sample was PBMCs. V is TRBV14 and J is TRBJ2-2; D is uncertain. This TCR derives from a woman between 45 and 60 years old in good health and CMV-seropositive. The CDR3 nucleotides read TGTGCCAGCGGGCCCCTCCGAAGCACCGGGGAGCTGTTTTTT. Its translation is CASGPLRSTGELFF.